Below, 25 T cell receptor beta chains from the same sample are listed, as sequenced in a study of OX40 agonist ivuxolimab in advanced cancers. Libraries were built with the immunoSEQ multiplex PCR assay. Imported from immuneACCESS, the table was reduced by TCRdb to in-frame sequences with V and J called. These copies leave out some clones; in studies compared against another copy, an unresolved V gene accounts for under half, and the cause of the remainder is not known. The sample yields 30,000 to 45,000 clones; 81% were counted once. Around a fifth of the sample lies in the top ten. The sequencing used CD4+ or CD8+ T cells sorted from blood, collected in a trial of the OX40 agonist ivuxolimab. The receptors were sampled from an adult with an advanced solid tumor such as melanoma, head and neck, liver or kidney cancer.

The V and J genes are TRBV7-2 and TRBJ1-5; maybe TRBD1 (6 bases). Trimming shortened V by 5 bases and J by 6 bases, and 11 bases separated the two germline ends. There are 13 residues in the CDR3. CDR1 and CDR2 (germline): SGHTA, FQGNSA. In nucleotides, the CDR3 is TGTGCCAGCAGCAAAGACAGGAGTCAGCCCCAGCATTTT. Translation gives CASSKDRSQPQHF. Complete variable domain (other parts from reference TRBV7-2 and TRBJ1-5): GAGVSQSPSNKVTEKGKDVELRCDPISGHTALYWYRQSLGQGLEFLIYFQGNSAPDKSGLPSDRFSAERTGGSVSTLTIQRTQQEDSAVYLCASSKDRSQPQHFGDGTRLSIL.

This clone showed up just once. The V call is TRBV29-1, the J call TRBJ1-1; unclear D gene. Germline V gives CDR1 SQVTM, CDR2 ANQGSEA. Trimming left V 5 bases short and J 3 bases short, with 4 bases between. This CDR3 has 10 amino acids. CDR3 bases: TGCAGCGTTAGTTACACTGAAGCTTTCTTT. Its protein product is CSVSYTEAFF.

The chain is built from TRBV5-1 and TRBJ2-1; D possibly corresponds to TRBD1 (6 bases). In germline, CDR1 is SGHRS, CDR2 YFSETQ. V shed 1 base and J shed 10 bases, with 15 bases lying between them. The CDR3 length is 14 residues. CDR3 nucleotides: TGCGCCAGCAGCTTGCTACAGGGAAGGGTCGAGCAGTTCTTC. It encodes CASSLLQGRVEQFF.

The rearrangement uses TRBV6-5 and TRBJ2-7; 8 bases match TRBD2. Germline CDR1 is MNHEY and CDR2 is SVGAGI. With 5 bases clipped from V and 1 base from J, the junction kept 7 bases outside the gene matches. The CDR3 consists of 15 residues. The CDR3 here is CASSTFGTSSYEQYF. In DNA form, the CDR3 reads TGTGCCAGCAGTACTTTCGGGACTAGTTCCTACGAGCAGTACTTC.

The genes are TRBV7-3 and TRBJ1-1; D is unclear. The CDR3 extends over 14 amino acids. CDR1 and CDR2 (germline): SGHTA, FQGTGA. V lost 3 bases, J lost 4 bases, and 12 bases lay in between. DNA of the CDR3: TGTGCCAGCAGCTTCCGAGGGTCGGGCACTGAAGCTTTCTTT. Its protein product is CASSFRGSGTEAFF.

The chain employs TRBV19 and TRBJ2-1; TRBD2 agrees at 16 bases. This CDR3 is 20 amino acids long. Per the germline V gene, CDR1 is LNHDA and CDR2 is SQIVND (reference sequence). With V trimmed by 9 bases and J by 0 bases, 14 bases remained unmatched. CDR3 region: CASRPTGLAGGPGSYNEQFF. The CDR3 coding sequence is TGTGCCAGCCGTCCCACGGGACTAGCGGGAGGGCCGGGCTCCTACAATGAGCAGTTCTTC.

The rearrangement joins TRBV30 to TRBJ2-7, with D possibly being TRBD1 or TRBD2 (5 bases each). This CDR3 spans 13 amino acids. Looked up from germline, CDR1 is GTSNPN and CDR2 is SVGIG (reference sequence). The ends were cut back, 5 bases at V and 4 bases at J, with 15 bases in the middle. CDR3 coding DNA: TGTGCCTGGTCCGAAGGGACCCAGTACGAGCAGTACTTC. Amino acid sequence: CAWSEGTQYEQYF.

The J gene is TRBJ2-2, the V gene TRBV18; TRBD1 aligns across 7 bases. The CDR3 sequence is 14 residues long. Germline CDR1 KGHSH, CDR2 LQKENI. J was trimmed by 3 bases and V by 10 bases; bases with no gene match: 8. CDR3 nucleotide sequence: TGTGCCACCCGACAGGGCGCCGACACCGGGGAGCTGTTTTTT. It is translated as CATRQGADTGELFF.

The V call is TRBV11-2, the J call TRBJ2-3, with D hard to call. Per the germline V gene, CDR1 is SGHAT and CDR2 is FQNNGV. There are 16 residues in the CDR3. Trimming shortened V by 5 bases and J by 3 bases, and 18 bases separated the two germline ends. The CDR3 DNA is TGTGCCAGCAGCCTCTTTTCAGGTTTAGGAACAGATACGCAGTATTTT. This sequence encodes CASSLFSGLGTDTQYF.

The table lists this clone with a count of one. This rearrangement joins TRBV7-9 to TRBJ1-4, with TRBD1 as a possible D gene (5 bases). There are 15 residues in the CDR3. V lost 5 bases and J 8 bases, leaving 18 bases between the germline ends. Germline V CDR1 and CDR2: SEHNR, FQNEAQ (reference sequence). CDR3 bases: TGTGCCAGCAGCCCCTCTTTGGGGCTGGGGGAAAAACTGTTTTTT. Amino acids: CASSPSLGLGEKLFF.

The genes are TRBV7-3 and TRBJ2-5; 8 positions match TRBD1. Unmatched junction bases numbered 16, after V lost 5 bases and J lost 5 bases. Germline V gene lookup returns CDR1 SGHTA and CDR2 FQGTGA. The CDR3 has 17 amino acids. CDR3 region: CASSTTQGANPGETQYF. Written as DNA, the CDR3 is TGTGCCAGCAGCACGACCCAGGGGGCAAACCCTGGGGAGACCCAGTACTTC.

This chain links TRBV10-1 with TRBJ2-7, with TRBD2 matching over 7 bases. This CDR3 comprises 13 residues. Germline CDR1 and CDR2: WNHNN and SYGVQD (reference sequence). Trimming removed 3 bases from V and 4 bases from J; junction bases left unmatched: 3. The CDR3 loop reads CASSDGGNYEQYF. The CDR3 coding sequence is TGCGCCAGCAGTGACGGGGGGAATTACGAGCAGTACTTC.

The chain recombines TRBV10-3 with TRBJ1-6; D gene uncertain. Trimming removed 0 bases from V and 3 bases from J, with 6 bases in between. Germline values: CDR1 ENHRY, CDR2 SYGVKD. CDR3 length equals 15 residues. The CDR3 sequence: CAISESGIYNSPLHF. CDR3 nucleotides: TGTGCCATCAGTGAGTCCGGGATCTATAATTCACCCCTCCACTTT.

This clone showed up just once. The chain combines TRBV6-5 with TRBJ1-2, with TRBD1 matching over 8 bases. Unmatched junction bases numbered 5, after V lost 4 bases and J lost 13 bases. The CDR3 has 11 residues. Germline values: CDR1 MNHEY, CDR2 SVGAGI. DNA for the CDR3: TGTGCCAGCAGTTCCACAGGGGGTGGCACCTTC. Translating it yields CASSSTGGGTF.

V is TRBV5-1 and J is TRBJ2-1; 9 nucleotides match TRBD2. The trim removed 0 bases at V and 10 bases at J, leaving 5 bases unmatched. The CDR3 loop spans 14 amino acids. Germline values: CDR1 SGHRS, CDR2 YFSETQ. This CDR3 is CASSLDSGRREQFF. CDR3 nucleotides: TGCGCCAGCAGCTTGGATAGCGGGAGACGGGAGCAGTTCTTC.

Only one count was recorded for this clone. The chain combines TRBV14 with TRBJ1-1, with D tentatively TRBD1 (6 bases). The CDR3 runs 13 residues. CDR1 and CDR2 from the germline V gene are SGHDN and FVKESK. The V and J ends lost 1 base and 10 bases respectively, with 13 bases between them. The CDR3 is CASSQGATDRAFF. In nucleotides, the CDR3 is TGTGCCAGCAGCCAAGGGGCAACGGACAGAGCTTTCTTT.

This chain connects TRBV11-1 to TRBJ2-1, with 8 bases aligning to TRBD2. Germline assignment: CDR1 SGHAT and CDR2 FQDESV (reference sequence). V lost 7 bases and J lost 0; bases outside the gene matches: 8. The CDR3 spans 16 residues. The CDR3 DNA follows: TGTGCCAGCACTTTCACACGGGGGGGCTCCTACAATGAGCAGTTCTTC. Amino acids: CASTFTRGGSYNEQFF. The full variable domain, completed using reference TRBV11-1 and TRBJ2-1, is EAEVAQSPRYKITEKSQAVAFWCDPISGHATLYWYRQILGQGPELLVQFQDESVVDDSQLPKDRFSAERLKGVDSTLKIQPAELGDSAMYLCASTFTRGGSYNEQFFGPGTRLTVL.

The CDR3 nucleotides read TGTGCCAGCAGCTTGGGTACCGGGACCCAGTACTTC. This codes for CASSLGTGTQYF. This sequence joins TRBV5-8 and TRBJ2-5; no clear D. From germline, CDR1 is SGHTS and CDR2 YDEGEE. The CDR3 covers 12 residues. Deletions cut 0 bases from V and 7 bases from J, with 7 bases between.

The V and J genes are TRBV28 and TRBJ2-7; 7 nucleotides match TRBD1. The germline CDR1 and CDR2 sequences are MDHEN and SYDVKM. Unmatched junction bases numbered 9, after V lost 10 bases and J lost 0 bases. This CDR3 has 14 residues. CDR3 nucleotide sequence: TGTGCCACCGCCGAGGGGGCTAGCTCCTACGAGCAGTACTTC. It specifies CATAEGASSYEQYF.

The V call is TRBV7-2, the J call TRBJ1-5, with unresolved D. V was trimmed by 4 bases and J by 0 bases, leaving 7 bases between them. Germline values: CDR1 SGHTA, CDR2 FQGNSA. The CDR3 contains 14 residues. The CDR3 is CASSSSSSNQPQHF. In DNA form, the CDR3 reads TGTGCCAGCAGCTCATCAAGTAGCAATCAGCCCCAGCATTTT.

The chain couples TRBV5-1 to TRBJ1-1, with D unclear. V was pared by 1 base and J by 1 base, with 11 bases between. Germline V gene lookup returns CDR1 SGHRS and CDR2 YFSETQ. This CDR3 contains 15 residues. The CDR3 region has the DNA TGCGCCAGCAGCTTGACCACCTTTAGGAACACTGAAGCTTTCTTT. It translates to CASSLTTFRNTEAFF.

This sequence joins TRBV7-9 and TRBJ1-6; possible D gene TRBD1, 6 bases. This CDR3 is built from 15 residues. V dropped 5 bases and J dropped 13 bases, with 21 bases sitting between them. Germline V CDR1 and CDR2: SEHNR, FQNEAQ (reference sequence). The CDR3: CASSRLGGAPRPLHF. The CDR3, as DNA: TGTGCCAGCAGCCGACTAGGGGGGGCGCCGAGGCCCCTCCACTTT.

The chain has TRBV5-6 and TRBJ2-5, with a weak D call TRBD2 (7 bases). From germline, CDR1 is SGHDT and CDR2 YYEEEE. CDR3 size: 14 residues. V shed 4 bases and J shed 5 bases, with 15 bases lying between them. The CDR3: CASSPGGPRETQYF. The CDR3 nucleotides read TGTGCCAGCAGCCCCGGGGGGCCGAGGGAGACCCAGTACTTC.

This clone has only a few counts. The rearrangement links TRBV21-1 to TRBJ1-3. TRBV21-1 counts as a pseudogene. CDR3 size: 16 residues. This chain's CDR3 is CASSNLRSLSGNTIYF. The CDR3 DNA is TGTGCCAGCAGCAATCTGAGGTCACTCTCTGGAAACACCATATATTTT.

The V call is TRBV18, the J call TRBJ1-1; TRBD1 might be the D (5 bases). The CDR3 is 13 residues long. Germline loops: CDR1 KGHSH, CDR2 LQKENI. The germline V and J ends were trimmed by 2 bases and 6 bases, with 10 bases remaining between them. Here the CDR3 reads CASSPVRVAEAFF. The CDR3 DNA reads TGTGCCAGCTCACCAGTCAGGGTGGCTGAAGCTTTCTTT.